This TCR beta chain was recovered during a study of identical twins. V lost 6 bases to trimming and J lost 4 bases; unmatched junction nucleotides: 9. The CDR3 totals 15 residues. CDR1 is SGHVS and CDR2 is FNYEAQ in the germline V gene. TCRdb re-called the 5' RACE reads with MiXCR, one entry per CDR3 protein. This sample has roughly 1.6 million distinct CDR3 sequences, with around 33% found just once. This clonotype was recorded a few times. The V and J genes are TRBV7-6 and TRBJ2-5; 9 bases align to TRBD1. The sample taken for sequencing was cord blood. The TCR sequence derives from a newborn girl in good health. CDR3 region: CASSRGQGRIETQYF. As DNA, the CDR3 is TGTGCCAGCAGTCGTGGACAGGGGAGGATAGAGACCCAGTACTTC.